This T cell receptor beta chain originates from a study of identical twins. From germline, CDR1 is LGHNA and CDR2 YSLEER. There are 15 residues in the CDR3. V was clipped by 1 base and J by 8 bases, with 14 bases between them. This clonotype has a count of ten or more. What it recognizes is unknown. General study results and limits: A partial confounding effect on zero-insertion analyses could come from invariant MAIT and iNKT cells. Insertion counts were lower in abundant cord blood beta clonotypes, a trend that memory repertoires did not show.

Unique molecular identifiers were present on cDNA, and template switching added a universal primer site. TCRdb fed the 5' RACE reads into MiXCR, producing one record per CDR3 protein. The sample yields a few hundred thousand distinct CDR3 sequences, approximately 10% seen once. The same data also went into a second study, on yellow fever vaccine responses in identical twins.

This chain joins TRBV4-3 and TRBJ2-2; D remains unclear. The sequence was obtained from a woman aged 18-29 years in good health. The specimen was PBMCs. The CDR3 here is CASSQVLQTQGELFF. The DNA for the CDR3 is TGCGCCAGCAGCCAAGTCCTCCAGACCCAGGGGGAGCTGTTTTTT.